This T cell receptor beta chain was sequenced during a study of CD8+CD57+ T cells in acquired aplastic anemia. The wider study: CD4+ reads averaged around 10 million in healthy donors.

The TCR beta profiling, which covered VDJ combination and CDR3 sequence, was carried out using genomic DNA as the template. TCRdb used MiXCR to reprocess the reads, holding one entry per CDR3 protein. The sample contains 100,000 to 130,000 distinct CDR3 sequences, 50% to 65% of which appear only once. On this clonotype itself: Its matching antigen is unknown.

Trimming shortened V by 4 bases and J by 0 bases, and 10 bases separated the two germline ends. The CDR3 runs 15 residues. Germline V lookup: CDR1 SNHLY, CDR2 FYNNEI. Findings and caveats of the study: With respect to CD8+ Simpson's diversity, patients and controls did not differ significantly.

The clonotype was recovered from a human donor in good health, serving as a control. This chain links TRBV2 with TRBJ2-1; the D gene is possibly TRBD2 (5 bases). Sequencing was done on a sample of sorted CD4+, CD8+, or CD8+CD57+ T cells (not recorded which) from PBMCs. The CDR3 protein is CASSVEESSYNEQFF. As DNA, the CDR3 is TGTGCCAGCAGTGTGGAGGAGAGCTCCTACAATGAGCAGTTCTTC.